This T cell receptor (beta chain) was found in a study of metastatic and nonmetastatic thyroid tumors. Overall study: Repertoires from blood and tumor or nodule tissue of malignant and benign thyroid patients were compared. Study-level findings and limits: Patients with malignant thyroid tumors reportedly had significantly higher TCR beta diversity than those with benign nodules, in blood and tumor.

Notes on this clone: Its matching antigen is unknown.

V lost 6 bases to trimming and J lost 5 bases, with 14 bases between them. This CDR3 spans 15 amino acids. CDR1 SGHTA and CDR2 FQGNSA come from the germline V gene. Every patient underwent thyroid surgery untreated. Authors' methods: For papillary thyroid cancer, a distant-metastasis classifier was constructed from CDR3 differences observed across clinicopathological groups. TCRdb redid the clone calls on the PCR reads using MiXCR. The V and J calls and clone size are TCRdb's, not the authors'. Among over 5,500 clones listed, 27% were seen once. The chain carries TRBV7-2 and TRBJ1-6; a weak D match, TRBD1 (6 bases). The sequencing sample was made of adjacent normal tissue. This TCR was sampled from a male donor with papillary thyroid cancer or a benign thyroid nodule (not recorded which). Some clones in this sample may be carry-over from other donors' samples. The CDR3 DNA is TGTGCCAGCAGAGAGATGACAGGTGATAATTCACCCCTCCACTTT. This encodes CASREMTGDNSPLHF. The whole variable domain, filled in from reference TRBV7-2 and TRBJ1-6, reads GAGVSQSPSNKVTEKGKDVELRCDPISGHTALYWYRQSLGQGLEFLIYFQGNSAPDKSGLPSDRFSAERTGGSVSTLTIQRTQQEDSAVYLCASREMTGDNSPLHFGNGTRLTVT.